These 3 T cell receptor beta chains were all obtained from the same sample, sequenced in a study of blood T cell repertoires in COVID-19. Only in-frame clones appear in the TCRdb table, and some are missing; sequencing was by immunoSEQ multiplex PCR. This sample has about 380,000 clones; 88% occur once, and the top ten carry roughly 1.2%. The specimen was PBMCs or T cells enriched from blood (not recorded which). The receptors originated from a woman between 18 and 30 years old who had recovered from COVID-19.

This chain joins TRBV29-1 and TRBJ1-3; no clear D gene. The CDR3 is made up of 13 amino acids. The germline V gene encodes CDR1 SQVTM and CDR2 ANQGSEA. The V end was cut by 5 bases, the J end by 0 bases, with 8 bases between. The CDR3 here is CSVIPNSGNTIYF. For the CDR3, the DNA is TGCAGCGTTATCCCCAACTCTGGAAACACCATATATTTT.

The V call is TRBV28, the J call TRBJ1-6; 10 bases are a match to TRBD1. Germline assignment: CDR1 MDHEN and CDR2 SYDVKM. V dropped 5 bases and J dropped 10; count of bases not matched to a gene: 8. The length of the CDR3 is 15 residues. The CDR3 loop is CASSLGQGYRSPLHF. CDR3 DNA sequence: TGTGCCAGCAGTCTGGGACAGGGGTATCGGTCACCCCTCCACTTT.

This clone showed up just a few times. The gene calls are TRBV5-1 and TRBJ1-2; no definite D call. Per the germline V gene, CDR1 is SGHRS and CDR2 is YFSETQ. Trimming stripped 0 bases from V and 1 base from J, with 7 bases between. This CDR3 has 14 residues. CDR3 nucleotide sequence: TGCGCCAGCAGCTTGGAAGGGAGTAACTATGGCTACACCTTC. Translation gives CASSLEGSNYGYTF.